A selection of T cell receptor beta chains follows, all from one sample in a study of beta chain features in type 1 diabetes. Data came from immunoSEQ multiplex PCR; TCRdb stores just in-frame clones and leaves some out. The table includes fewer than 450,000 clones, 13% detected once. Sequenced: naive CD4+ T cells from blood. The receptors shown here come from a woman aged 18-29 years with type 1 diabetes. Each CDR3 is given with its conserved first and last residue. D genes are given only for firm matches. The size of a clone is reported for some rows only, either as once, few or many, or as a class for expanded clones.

CASSLEGGTEAFF,TGTGCCAGCAGTTTGGAAGGGGGCACTGAAGCTTTCTTT,TRBJ1-1,-,TRBV28,-
CASSPNQETQYF,TGTGCCAGCTCACCTAACCAAGAGACCCAGTACTTC,TRBJ2-5,-,TRBV18,few
CASSYRDRREENEQFF,TGTGCCAGCAGCTACCGGGACAGAAGGGAGGAGAATGAGCAGTTCTTC,TRBJ2-1,-,TRBV11-3,-
CASQPGLFYEQYF,TGTGCCAGCCAGCCGGGTCTTTTCTACGAGCAGTACTTC,TRBJ2-7,-,TRBV28,-
CASSRGNQPQHF,TGTGCCAGCAGTCGGGGAAATCAGCCCCAGCATTTT,TRBJ1-5,-,TRBV28,few
CASSLARLAGGGTDTQYF,TGCGCCAGCAGCTTGGCAAGACTAGCGGGAGGGGGCACAGATACGCAGTATTTT,TRBJ2-3,TRBD2,TRBV5-1,-
CASSLTANTGELFF,TGCGCCAGCAGCTTGACAGCGAACACCGGGGAGCTGTTTTTT,TRBJ2-2,-,TRBV5-1,few
CAWKPLLRGKNIQYF,TGTGCCTGGAAGCCCCTACTAAGAGGCAAAAACATTCAGTACTTC,TRBJ2-4,-,TRBV30,few
CASSPPGGTNEQFF,TGTGCCAGCTCACCACCGGGAGGGACCAACGAGCAGTTCTTC,TRBJ2-1,TRBD2,TRBV18,few
CASSYSGGAGTGELFF,TGTGCCAGCAGTTACTCGGGGGGGGCGGGCACCGGGGAGCTGTTTTTT,TRBJ2-2,-,TRBV6-6,few
CASRPGGYGYTF,TGTGCCAGCAGGCCAGGGGGGTATGGCTACACCTTC,TRBJ1-2,TRBD1,TRBV7-2,-
CASSQDLAGREEPQHF,TGCGCCAGCAGCCAAGATCTAGCAGGCCGCGAAGAGCCCCAGCATTTT,TRBJ1-5,-,TRBV4-1,-
CASSAGLAGTANTGELFF,TGTGCCAGCAGCGCGGGACTAGCGGGCACAGCGAACACCGGGGAGCTGTTTTTT,TRBJ2-2,TRBD2,TRBV9,-
CASSLGPGQNYGYTF,TGTGCCAGCAGTTTGGGTCCGGGACAGAACTATGGCTACACCTTC,TRBJ1-2,TRBD1,TRBV28,few
CAISEQGATKNIQYF,TGTGCCATCAGCGAACAGGGGGCGACCAAAAACATTCAGTACTTC,TRBJ2-4,TRBD1,TRBV10-3,-
CAWSPREVDYEQYF,TGTGCCTGGAGTCCCCGGGAGGTAGACTACGAGCAGTACTTC,TRBJ2-7,TRBD2,TRBV30,few
CASSVASTDTQYF,TGTGCCAGCAGCGTAGCTAGCACAGATACGCAGTATTTT,TRBJ2-3,-,TRBV11-3,once
CASSQEQGRANYGYTF,TGCGCCAGCAGCCAAGAGCAGGGGCGAGCTAACTATGGCTACACCTTC,TRBJ1-2,-,TRBV4-3,-
CASSQYTGQGTRAKNIQYF,TGCGCCAGCAGCCAATATACCGGGCAGGGGACAAGGGCCAAAAACATTCAGTACTTC,TRBJ2-4,-,TRBV4-1,few
CASSYGQSLAKNIQYF,TGTGCCAGCAGTTACGGGCAGAGCCTAGCCAAAAACATTCAGTACTTC,TRBJ2-4,-,TRBV6-6,-
CASSLGYHTDTQYF,TGTGCCAGCAGCTTGGGCTACCACACAGATACGCAGTATTTT,TRBJ2-3,-,TRBV5-8,-
CAWSVSGYNEQFF,TGTGCCTGGAGTGTCTCGGGATACAATGAGCAGTTCTTC,TRBJ2-1,-,TRBV30,few
CSVERRLNQETQYF,TGCAGCGTTGAACGGCGGCTAAACCAAGAGACCCAGTACTTC,TRBJ2-5,-,TRBV29-1,many
CASSQDQGFFSGANVLTF,TGTGCCAGCAGCCAAGATCAGGGATTCTTCTCTGGGGCCAACGTCCTGACTTTC,TRBJ2-6,-,TRBV4-2,few
CASSTSRQDSTDTQYF,TGTGCCAGTAGTACCTCCCGACAGGATAGCACAGATACGCAGTATTTT,TRBJ2-3,-,TRBV19,-
CAWSVVLGVGAAFF,TGTGCCTGGAGTGTAGTATTGGGCGTTGGGGCGGCTTTCTTT,TRBJ1-1,-,TRBV30,few
CASSDGAANEKLFF,TGTGCCAGCAGTGATGGGGCCGCTAATGAAAAACTGTTTTTT,TRBJ1-4,-,TRBV2,-
CSVGGQGKYEQYF,TGCAGCGTTGGAGGACAGGGGAAGTACGAGCAGTACTTC,TRBJ2-7,TRBD1,TRBV29-1,-
CASRAPGQGARGIQYF,TGTGCCAGTAGGGCTCCGGGACAGGGGGCGCGCGGCATTCAGTACTTC,TRBJ2-4,TRBD1,TRBV19,-
CASSSRGLGETQYF,TGTGCCAGCAGCTCGAGGGGACTAGGAGAGACCCAGTACTTC,TRBJ2-5,TRBD2,TRBV5-8,-
CAWIGDSTGYGYTF,TGTGCCTGGATCGGCGATTCGACAGGCTATGGCTACACCTTC,TRBJ1-2,-,TRBV30,-
CASSPRGDPTYEQYF,TGTGCCAGCAGTCCGCGGGGGGATCCAACCTACGAGCAGTACTTC,TRBJ2-7,TRBD2,TRBV6-1,-
CASRTGTNQPQHF,TGTGCCAGCAGGACAGGAACCAATCAGCCCCAGCATTTT,TRBJ1-5,-,TRBV28,few
CASRDRGPYEQYF,TGTGCCAGCAGGGACAGGGGGCCCTACGAGCAGTACTTC,TRBJ2-7,TRBD1,TRBV2,few
CASSSLADLSYNEQFF,TGTGCCAGCAGCTCCCTAGCGGACCTCTCCTACAATGAGCAGTTCTTC,TRBJ2-1,TRBD2,TRBV7-2,few
CASSPGQGLANYGYTF,TGTGCCAGCAGTCCTGGACAGGGGTTGGCTAACTATGGCTACACCTTC,TRBJ1-2,TRBD1,TRBV27,-
CASSLGQGPGELFF,TGTGCCAGCAGCTTAGGACAGGGGCCCGGGGAGCTGTTTTTT,TRBJ2-2,TRBD1,TRBV7-9,few
CSVDTAARTDTQYF,TGCAGCGTTGATACAGCGGCACGCACAGATACGCAGTATTTT,TRBJ2-3,-,TRBV29-1,-
CASSRSGLITDTQYF,TGTGCCAGCAGTCGTAGCGGGCTAATCACAGATACGCAGTATTTT,TRBJ2-3,TRBD2,TRBV7-2,few
CASSLQLADNEQFF,TGTGCCAGCAGCTTACAACTAGCGGACAATGAGCAGTTCTTC,TRBJ2-1,TRBD2,TRBV5-4,few
CARTLGEAGELFF,TGTGCCAGAACCTTAGGGGAGGCCGGGGAGCTGTTTTTT,TRBJ2-2,-,TRBV21-1,few
CASSLMRHPEAFF,TGTGCCAGCAGCTTGATGCGTCACCCTGAAGCTTTCTTT,TRBJ1-1,-,TRBV11-2,-
CASSVSLLAGGLGNEQFF,TGTGCCAGTAGTGTAAGCCTACTAGCGGGAGGCCTCGGGAATGAGCAGTTCTTC,TRBJ2-1,TRBD2,TRBV19,few
CSVEPSRQRGYTF,TGCAGCGTTGAGCCTTCAAGACAACGAGGCTACACCTTC,TRBJ1-2,-,TRBV29-1,-
CASIRGVDTQYF,TGTGCCAGCATCAGGGGGGTCGATACGCAGTATTTT,TRBJ2-3,-,TRBV5-4,-
CASSLASTGWEETQYF,TGTGCCAGCAGCTTGGCGTCAACAGGGTGGGAAGAGACCCAGTACTTC,TRBJ2-5,-,TRBV5-4,-
CASSRRGSYNEQFF,TGTGCCAGCAGCCGTAGGGGTTCCTACAATGAGCAGTTCTTC,TRBJ2-1,-,TRBV7-3,few
CASSLEGVGNEQFF,TGCGCCAGCAGCTTGGAGGGAGTGGGTAATGAGCAGTTCTTC,TRBJ2-1,-,TRBV5-1,few
CASSFLSGAYNEQFF,TGTGCCAGCAGCTTTCTTAGCGGGGCCTACAATGAGCAGTTCTTC,TRBJ2-1,TRBD2,TRBV7-9,-
CASSVASVNPYEQYF,TGTGCCAGCAGCGTAGCGTCAGTTAACCCCTACGAGCAGTACTTC,TRBJ2-7,-,TRBV9,-
CASSPGPRGSVNEQFF,TGCGCCAGCAGCCCGGGTCCGCGCGGGAGTGTTAATGAGCAGTTCTTC,TRBJ2-1,TRBD2,TRBV4-1,-